The clone carrying this TCR beta chain was counted only a few times. No antigen is known for it. This sample is drawn from a study of cytomegalovirus exposure and HLA in healthy donors. Whole-study findings and limits: Testing in vitro showed three CMV-associated chains specific for CMV antigens.

With 60 Vbeta and 13 Jbeta primers, the PCR was carried out. Repertoires were generated with immunoSEQ multiplex PCR, while TCRdb's copy carries only in-frame clones and drops some. The sample carries some 190,000 clones, more than 75% recorded once. V lost 0 bases to trimming and J lost 5 bases, with 13 bases between them. This CDR3 is 15 amino acids long. Germline V gives CDR1 SGDLS, CDR2 YYNGEE. The rearrangement uses TRBV9 and TRBJ2-3, with D perhaps matching TRBD1 (6 bases). Sequencing was performed on PBMCs. The clonotype comes from a woman aged 25-40 years in good health and CMV-seropositive. The CDR3 coding sequence is TGTGCCAGCAGCGTAGACAGAGGGGGTCAAGATACGCAGTATTTT. Translating gives CASSVDRGGQDTQYF.